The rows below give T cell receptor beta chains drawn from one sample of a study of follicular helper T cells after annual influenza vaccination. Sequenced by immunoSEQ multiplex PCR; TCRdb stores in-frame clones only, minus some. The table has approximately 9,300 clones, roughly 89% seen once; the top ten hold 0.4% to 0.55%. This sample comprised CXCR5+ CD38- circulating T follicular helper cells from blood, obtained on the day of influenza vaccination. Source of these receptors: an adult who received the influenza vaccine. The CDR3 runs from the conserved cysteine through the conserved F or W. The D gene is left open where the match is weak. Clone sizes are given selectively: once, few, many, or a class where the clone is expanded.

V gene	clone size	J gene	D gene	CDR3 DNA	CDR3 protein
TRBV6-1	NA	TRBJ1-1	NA	TGTGCCAGCAGTCATGGGGGAGCGAACACTGAAGCTTTCTTT	CASSHGGANTEAFF
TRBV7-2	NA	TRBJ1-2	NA	TGTGCCAGCAGCTTAGGCCAGGGTGGGTTTAACGGCTACACCTTC	CASSLGQGGFNGYTF
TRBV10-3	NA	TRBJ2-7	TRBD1	TGTGCCATCAGTGAGTCGGCCGGACAGGGGGGTTCGGGCTCCTACGAGCAGTACTTC	CAISESAGQGGSGSYEQYF
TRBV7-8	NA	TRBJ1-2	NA	TGTGCCAGCAGCTTAACAGGGACTAACTATGGCTACACCTTC	CASSLTGTNYGYTF
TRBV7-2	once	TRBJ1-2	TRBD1	TGTGCCAGCACTTCAGACAGGGGGTATGGTGGCTACACCTTC	CASTSDRGYGGYTF
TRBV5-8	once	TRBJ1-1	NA	TGTGCCAGCAGCTTCCGGGCGAGCCGGACTGAAGCTTTCTTT	CASSFRASRTEAFF
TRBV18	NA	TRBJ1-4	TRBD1	TGTGCCAGCTCACCAACGCAGGGACAGGGTGGAGAAAAACTGTTTTTT	CASSPTQGQGGEKLFF
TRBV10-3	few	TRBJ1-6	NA	TGTGCCATCAGTGGGGAAAGGGGCACCCTCAGCTCCTATAATTCACCCCTCCACTTT	CAISGERGTLSSYNSPLHF
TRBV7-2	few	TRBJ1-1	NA	TGTGCCAGCAGCTCCCCGGGATACAAAGCTTTCTTT	CASSSPGYKAFF
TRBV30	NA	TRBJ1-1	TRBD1	TGTGCCTGGAGACAAGACAGGGAGACTGAAGCTTTCTTT	CAWRQDRETEAFF
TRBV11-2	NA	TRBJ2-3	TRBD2	TGTGCCAGCAGCTTAAGTGGGGGGGCAGATACGCAGTATTTT	CASSLSGGADTQYF
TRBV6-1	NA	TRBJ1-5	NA	TGTGCCAGCAAAGGATCCAATCAGCCCCAGCATTTT	CASKGSNQPQHF
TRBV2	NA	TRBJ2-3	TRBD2	TGTGCCAGCAGGGTATTAGCGGGGGGGCACACAGATACGCAGTATTTT	CASRVLAGGHTDTQYF
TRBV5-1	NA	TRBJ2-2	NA	TGCGCCAGCAGTGGACGAGGGGCGGGTACCGGGGAGCTGTTTTTT	CASSGRGAGTGELFF
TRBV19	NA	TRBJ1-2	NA	TGTGCCAGTAGTATAGACCGACAGAACTATGGCTACACCTTC	CASSIDRQNYGYTF
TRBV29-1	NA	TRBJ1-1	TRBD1	TGCAGCGCTGGACAGGGGGCGCTGAACACTGAAGCTTTCTTT	CSAGQGALNTEAFF
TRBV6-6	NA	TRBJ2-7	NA	TGTGCCAGCGGGACCACCGGGGGATCCTACGAGCAGTACTTC	CASGTTGGSYEQYF
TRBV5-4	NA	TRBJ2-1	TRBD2	TGTGCCAGCAGCTCCCCGGGACTAGCGGGGGGACGGCAGTTCTTC	CASSSPGLAGGRQFF
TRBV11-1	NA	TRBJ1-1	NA	TGTGCCAGCAGCGACGGGGTTTTGAACACTGAAGCTTTCTTT	CASSDGVLNTEAFF
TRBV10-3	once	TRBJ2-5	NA	TGTGCCACCCGACCAATGGCGGAAGGAGAGACCCAGTACTTC	CATRPMAEGETQYF
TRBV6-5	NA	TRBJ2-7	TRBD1	TGTGCCAGCAGCTTGGACTACCGGGACAGGGGGTACTTC	CASSLDYRDRGYF
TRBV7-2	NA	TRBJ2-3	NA	TGTGCCAGCAGCATAAACCTCGGGGATACGCAGTATTTT	CASSINLGDTQYF
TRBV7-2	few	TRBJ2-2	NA	TGTGCCAGCAGCCTACGTGGGACCGGGGAGCTGTTTTTT	CASSLRGTGELFF
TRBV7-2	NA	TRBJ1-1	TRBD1	TGTGCCAGCAGCTTAGTGGCAGGGGGCCTCACTGAAGCTTTCTTT	CASSLVAGGLTEAFF
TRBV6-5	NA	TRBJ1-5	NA	TGTGCCAGCAGTTACCGATACGGGACACCCCAGCATTTT	CASSYRYGTPQHF
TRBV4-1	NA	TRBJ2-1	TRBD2	TGCGCCAGCAGCCAAACGACTAGCGGGGTTTTGAATGAGCAGTTCTTC	CASSQTTSGVLNEQFF
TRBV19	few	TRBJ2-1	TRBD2	TGTGCCAGTAAAATCAGCTCTGGGGGGGGTGAGCAGTTCTTC	CASKISSGGGEQFF
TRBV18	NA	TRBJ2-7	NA	TGTGCCAGCTCACGATCACAGATAAGGGGAACTTCCTACGAGCAGTACTTC	CASSRSQIRGTSYEQYF
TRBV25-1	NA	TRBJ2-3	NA	TGTGCCAGCAGGAGAGGAGGTTCAGATACGCAGTATTTT	CASRRGGSDTQYF